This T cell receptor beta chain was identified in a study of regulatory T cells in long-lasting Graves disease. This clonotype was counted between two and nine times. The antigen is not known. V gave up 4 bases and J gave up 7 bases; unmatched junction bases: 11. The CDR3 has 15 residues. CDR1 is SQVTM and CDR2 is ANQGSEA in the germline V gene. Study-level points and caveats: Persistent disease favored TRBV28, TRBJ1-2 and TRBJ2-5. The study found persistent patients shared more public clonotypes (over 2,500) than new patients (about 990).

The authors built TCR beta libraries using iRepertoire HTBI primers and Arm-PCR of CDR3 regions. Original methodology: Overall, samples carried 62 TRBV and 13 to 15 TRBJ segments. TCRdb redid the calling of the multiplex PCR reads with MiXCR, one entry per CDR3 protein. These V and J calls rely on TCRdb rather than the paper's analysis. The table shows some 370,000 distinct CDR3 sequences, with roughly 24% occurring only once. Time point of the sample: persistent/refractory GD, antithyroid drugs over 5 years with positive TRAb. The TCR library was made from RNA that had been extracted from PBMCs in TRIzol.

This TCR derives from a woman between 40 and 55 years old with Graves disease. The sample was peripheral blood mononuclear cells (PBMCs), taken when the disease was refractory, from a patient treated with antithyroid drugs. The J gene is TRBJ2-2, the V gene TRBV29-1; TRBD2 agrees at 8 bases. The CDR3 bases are TGCAGCGTTGTTGGCAGGGGTGGGACTAGCGGGGAGCTGTTTTTT. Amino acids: CSVVGRGGTSGELFF.